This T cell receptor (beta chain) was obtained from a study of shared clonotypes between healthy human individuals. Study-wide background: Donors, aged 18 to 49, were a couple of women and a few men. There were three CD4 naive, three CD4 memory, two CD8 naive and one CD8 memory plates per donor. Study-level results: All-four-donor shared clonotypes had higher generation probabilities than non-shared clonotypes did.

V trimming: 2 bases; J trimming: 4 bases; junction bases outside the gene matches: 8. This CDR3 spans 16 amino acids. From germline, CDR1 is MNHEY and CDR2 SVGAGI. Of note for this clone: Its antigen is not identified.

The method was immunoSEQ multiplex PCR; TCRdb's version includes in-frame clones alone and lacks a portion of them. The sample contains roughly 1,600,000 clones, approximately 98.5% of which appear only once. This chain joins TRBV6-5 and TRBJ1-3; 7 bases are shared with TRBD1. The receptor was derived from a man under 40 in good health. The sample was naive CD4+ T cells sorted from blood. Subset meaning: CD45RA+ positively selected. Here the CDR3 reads CASSYRGGGEGNTIYF. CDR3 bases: TGTGCCAGCAGTTACCGGGGAGGGGGCGAAGGAAACACCATATATTTT.